This TCR beta chain was sequenced during a study of blood T cell repertoires in COVID-19. Overall study: Specimens from acute and convalescent COVID-19 originated in the United States, Italy and Spain. The analysed material was cDNA or gDNA that came from T cells, B-cell-depleted T cells, or PBMCs.

Germline lookup yields CDR1 ENHRY and CDR2 SYGVKD. The CDR3 totals 16 residues. V lost 3 bases and J lost 3, with 15 bases in between. Per the authors' pipeline: Reference gene primer amplification yielded estimated nucleated cell counts. Only in-frame clones appear in the TCRdb table, and some are missing; sequencing was by immunoSEQ multiplex PCR. Clonal size and the V and J genes are those of that table, whereas D and trimming came from the DNA. The sample consists of nearly 200,000 clones, around four fifths of them appearing once. This clone was detected once. The receptor was derived from a woman in her seventies with active or convalescent COVID-19. The material sequenced was peripheral blood. The genes are TRBV10-3 and TRBJ2-1, with D maybe TRBD2 (6 bases). The CDR3 nucleotides read TGTGCCATCAGTGACCCCTTAGCGGCCCTCTACAATGAGCAGTTCTTC. Its translation: CAISDPLAALYNEQFF.